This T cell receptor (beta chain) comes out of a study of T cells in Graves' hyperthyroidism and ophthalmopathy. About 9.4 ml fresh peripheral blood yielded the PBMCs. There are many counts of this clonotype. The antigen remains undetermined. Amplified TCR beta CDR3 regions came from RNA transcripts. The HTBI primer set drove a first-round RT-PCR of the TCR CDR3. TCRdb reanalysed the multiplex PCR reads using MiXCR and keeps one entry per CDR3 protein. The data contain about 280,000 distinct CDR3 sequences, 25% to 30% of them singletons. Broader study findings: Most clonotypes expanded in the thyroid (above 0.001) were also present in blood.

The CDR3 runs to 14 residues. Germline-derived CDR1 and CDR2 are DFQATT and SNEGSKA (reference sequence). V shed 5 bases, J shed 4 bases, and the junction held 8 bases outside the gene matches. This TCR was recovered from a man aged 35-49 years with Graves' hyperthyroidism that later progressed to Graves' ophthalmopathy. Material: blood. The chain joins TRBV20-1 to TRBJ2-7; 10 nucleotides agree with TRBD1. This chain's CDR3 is CSACPPGQGYEQYF. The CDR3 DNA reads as TGCAGTGCTTGTCCCCCGGGACAGGGGTACGAGCAGTACTTC.